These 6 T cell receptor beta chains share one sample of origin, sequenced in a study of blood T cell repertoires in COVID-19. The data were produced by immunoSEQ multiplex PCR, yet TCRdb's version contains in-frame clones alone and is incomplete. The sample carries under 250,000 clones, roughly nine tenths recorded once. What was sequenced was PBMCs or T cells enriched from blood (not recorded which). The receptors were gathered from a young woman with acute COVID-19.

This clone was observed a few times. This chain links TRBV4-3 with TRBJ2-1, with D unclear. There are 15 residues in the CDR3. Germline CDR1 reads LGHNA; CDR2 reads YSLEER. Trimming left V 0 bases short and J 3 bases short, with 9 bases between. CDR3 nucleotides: TGCGCCAGCAGCCAAGATTCTGCTATCTACAATGAGCAGTTCTTC. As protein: CASSQDSAIYNEQFF.

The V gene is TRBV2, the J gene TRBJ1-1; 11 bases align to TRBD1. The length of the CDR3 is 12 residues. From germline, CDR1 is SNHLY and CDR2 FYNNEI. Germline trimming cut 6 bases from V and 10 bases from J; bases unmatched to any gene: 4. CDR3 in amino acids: CASRWDRGSAFF. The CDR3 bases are TGTGCCAGCAGATGGGACAGGGGGTCAGCTTTCTTT.

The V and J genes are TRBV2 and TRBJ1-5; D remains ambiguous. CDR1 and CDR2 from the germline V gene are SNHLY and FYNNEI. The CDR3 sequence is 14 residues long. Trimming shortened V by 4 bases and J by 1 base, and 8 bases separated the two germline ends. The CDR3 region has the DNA TGTGCCAGCAGTGGTGAGAAAAGCAATCAGCCCCAGCATTTT. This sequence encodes CASSGEKSNQPQHF. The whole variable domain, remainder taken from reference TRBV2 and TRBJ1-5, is EPEVTQTPSHQVTQMGQEVILRCVPISNHLYFYWYRQILGQKVEFLVSFYNNEISEKSEIFDDQFSVERPDGSNFTLKIRSTKLEDSAMYFCASSGEKSNQPQHFGDGTRLSIL.

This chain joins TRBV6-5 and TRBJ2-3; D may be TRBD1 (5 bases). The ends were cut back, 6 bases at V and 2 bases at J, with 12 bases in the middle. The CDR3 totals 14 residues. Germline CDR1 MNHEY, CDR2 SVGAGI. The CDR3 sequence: CASRNDRATDTQYF. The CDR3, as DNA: TGTGCCAGCAGGAACGACAGAGCCACAGATACGCAGTATTTT.

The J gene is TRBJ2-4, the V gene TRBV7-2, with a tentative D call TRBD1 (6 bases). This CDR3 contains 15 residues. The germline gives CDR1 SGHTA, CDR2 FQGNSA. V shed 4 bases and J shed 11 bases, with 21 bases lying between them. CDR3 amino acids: CASSSQGMGTSVQYF. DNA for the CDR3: TGTGCCAGCAGCTCTCAGGGGATGGGAACATCAGTTCAGTACTTC.

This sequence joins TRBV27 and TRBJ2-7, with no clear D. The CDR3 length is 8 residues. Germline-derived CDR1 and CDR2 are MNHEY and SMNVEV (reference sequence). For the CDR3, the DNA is TGTGCTGCGACTGAGCAGTACTTC. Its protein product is CAATEQYF.